The rows below give T cell receptor beta chains drawn from one sample of a study of T-cell reconstitution after alpha-beta-depleted transplantation in children. TCRdb re-derived calls from the PCR reads in MiXCR, one entry per CDR3 protein. The sample consists of 15,000 to 20,000 distinct CDR3 sequences, about 7.7% of them appearing once. The source material was PBMCs, mostly from graft donor cells, sampled 60 days after TCRalphabeta/CD19-depleted stem cell transplant. All receptors derive from a boy in the first two years of life who had a stem cell transplant for Wiskott-Aldrich syndrome, so the T cells may come from the graft donor. Each CDR3 is given with its conserved first and last residue. The D gene is left open where the match is weak. Expanded clones get a size class; other rows say once, few or many, or leave the size out.

clone size: many
D gene: NA
J gene: TRBJ2-3
V gene: TRBV5-6
CDR3 DNA: TGTGCCAGCAGCTTGTCTAGGAAACCTAGCACAGATACGCAGTATTTT
CDR3 protein: CASSLSRKPSTDTQYF

clone size: NA
D gene: NA
J gene: TRBJ1-5
V gene: TRBV6-1
CDR3 DNA: TGTGCCAGCATCGCACAGGGACGGCTACAGCCCCAGCATTTT
CDR3 protein: CASIAQGRLQPQHF

clone size: many
D gene: NA
J gene: TRBJ1-1
V gene: TRBV23-1
CDR3 DNA: TGCGCCAGCAGTGACTTACCCGGGACCGTGAACACTGAAGCTTTCTTT
CDR3 protein: CASSDLPGTVNTEAFF

clone size: NA
D gene: TRBD2
J gene: TRBJ2-4
V gene: TRBV20-1
CDR3 DNA: TGCAGTGCTAGAGATGTGCCGGGAGGGTGCGGGGCCAAAAACATTCAGTACTTC
CDR3 protein: CSARDVPGGCGAKNIQYF

clone size: many
D gene: TRBD2
J gene: TRBJ2-3
V gene: TRBV28
CDR3 DNA: TGTGCCAGCAGTTTAGGTCGACTAGCGGGGCCTGTTACAGATACGCAGTATTTT
CDR3 protein: CASSLGRLAGPVTDTQYF

clone size: many
D gene: TRBD1
J gene: TRBJ2-1
V gene: TRBV5-5
CDR3 DNA: TGTGCCAGCAGCCGGGACAGCTCCTACAATGAGCAGTTCTTC
CDR3 protein: CASSRDSSYNEQFF

clone size: many
D gene: TRBD2
J gene: TRBJ2-7
V gene: TRBV27
CDR3 DNA: TGTGCCAGCAGTCCCAGGACTAGCGGGCACTCCTACGAGCAGTACTTC
CDR3 protein: CASSPRTSGHSYEQYF

clone size: NA
D gene: TRBD2
J gene: TRBJ2-7
V gene: TRBV12-3/TRBV12-4
CDR3 DNA: TGTGCCAGCAGTTTAAGGGACCCAAGAAGCGGGAGGGACTACGAGCAGTACTTC
CDR3 protein: CASSLRDPRSGRDYEQYF

clone size: many
D gene: NA
J gene: TRBJ2-7
V gene: TRBV20-1
CDR3 DNA: TGCAGTGCTAGCACAGGGCGGTGGAGCTCCTACGAGCAGTACTTC
CDR3 protein: CSASTGRWSSYEQYF

clone size: few
D gene: NA
J gene: TRBJ2-7
V gene: TRBV6-2/TRBV6-3
CDR3 DNA: TGTGCCAGCAGTCAAACTAGAGAGCAGTACTTC
CDR3 protein: CASSQTREQYF

clone size: many
D gene: NA
J gene: TRBJ2-7
V gene: TRBV7-9
CDR3 DNA: TGTGCCAGCAGCTTAGGAGGATCGAGGTCCTACGAGCAGTACTTC
CDR3 protein: CASSLGGSRSYEQYF

clone size: NA
D gene: NA
J gene: TRBJ2-7
V gene: TRBV28
CDR3 DNA: TGTGCCAGCAGTTACGGGAGCGCCGAGCAGTACTTC
CDR3 protein: CASSYGSAEQYF

clone size: many
D gene: NA
J gene: TRBJ2-2
V gene: TRBV12-3/TRBV12-4
CDR3 DNA: TGTGCCAGCAGTTTAAGGGAAGCCACCGGGGAGCTGTTTTTT
CDR3 protein: CASSLREATGELFF

clone size: NA
D gene: NA
J gene: TRBJ2-7
V gene: TRBV2
CDR3 DNA: TGTGCCAGCAGTGAGGTCAGGGTACTTGGCGAGCAGTACTTC
CDR3 protein: CASSEVRVLGEQYF

clone size: many
D gene: NA
J gene: TRBJ2-3
V gene: TRBV9
CDR3 DNA: TGTGCCAGCAGCGTAGTTGGGTGGATCACAGATACGCAGTATTTT
CDR3 protein: CASSVVGWITDTQYF

clone size: many
D gene: TRBD1
J gene: TRBJ1-6
V gene: TRBV20-1
CDR3 DNA: TGCAGTGCTAGAGATCAGGACAGGAGCTCCTATAATTCACCCCTCCACTTT
CDR3 protein: CSARDQDRSSYNSPLHF

clone size: many
D gene: NA
J gene: TRBJ1-1
V gene: TRBV28
CDR3 DNA: TGTGCCAGCAGTCTCCCCGGGGGGGATCGGGCCACTGAAGCTTTCTTT
CDR3 protein: CASSLPGGDRATEAFF

clone size: few
D gene: TRBD2
J gene: TRBJ2-7
V gene: TRBV19
CDR3 DNA: TGTGCCAGGGTACTAGCGGGAGGGCCAACCTACGAGCAGTACTTC
CDR3 protein: CARVLAGGPTYEQYF

clone size: NA
D gene: NA
J gene: TRBJ2-2
V gene: TRBV19
CDR3 DNA: TGTGCCAGTAGTATGACTTTAGGGGGAGGCGGGGAGCTGTTTTTT
CDR3 protein: CASSMTLGGGGELFF

clone size: many
D gene: NA
J gene: TRBJ1-1
V gene: TRBV13
CDR3 DNA: TGTGCCAGCAGCTCCCCCGGCGGGGAGAGTACTGAAGCTTTCTTT
CDR3 protein: CASSSPGGESTEAFF

clone size: many
D gene: TRBD1
J gene: TRBJ2-7
V gene: TRBV7-2
CDR3 DNA: TGTGCCAGCAGCTCTCCATGGGGACTGGACAGGGGCGCATACGAGCAGTACTTC
CDR3 protein: CASSSPWGLDRGAYEQYF

clone size: medium-sized
D gene: NA
J gene: TRBJ1-1
V gene: TRBV20-1
CDR3 DNA: TGCAGTGCCACCCACGAAACTCCAATGAACACTGAAGCTTTCTTT
CDR3 protein: CSATHETPMNTEAFF

clone size: few
D gene: TRBD2
J gene: TRBJ2-7
V gene: TRBV5-1
CDR3 DNA: TGCGCCAGCAGCTTGGGGCCGTTTGCTAGCGGCCTCTACGAGCAGTACTTC
CDR3 protein: CASSLGPFASGLYEQYF

clone size: medium-sized
D gene: NA
J gene: TRBJ2-1
V gene: TRBV6-1
CDR3 DNA: TGTGCCAGCAGTGAAGCGCCTGCCTACATTGGGACCAGCAGCGTCGATGAGCAGTTCTTC
CDR3 protein: CASSEAPAYIGTSSVDEQFF

clone size: many
D gene: TRBD1
J gene: TRBJ2-5
V gene: TRBV10-3
CDR3 DNA: TGTGCCATCAGTGTCCCGGGACAGGGTTTGGGGACCCAGTACTTC
CDR3 protein: CAISVPGQGLGTQYF

clone size: NA
D gene: NA
J gene: TRBJ2-7
V gene: TRBV20-1
CDR3 DNA: TGCAGTGCTAAAGGAGGCTATTACGAGCAGTACTTC
CDR3 protein: CSAKGGYYEQYF